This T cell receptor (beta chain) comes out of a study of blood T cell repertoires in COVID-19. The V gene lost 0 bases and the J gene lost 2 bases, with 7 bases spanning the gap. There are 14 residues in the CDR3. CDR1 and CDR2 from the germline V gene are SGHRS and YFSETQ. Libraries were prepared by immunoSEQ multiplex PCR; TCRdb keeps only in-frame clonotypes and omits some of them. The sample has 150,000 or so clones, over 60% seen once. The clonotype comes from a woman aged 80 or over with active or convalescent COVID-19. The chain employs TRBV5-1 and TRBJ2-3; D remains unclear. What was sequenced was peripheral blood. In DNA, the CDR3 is TGCGCCAGCAGCTTGGCCCGGTACACAGATACGCAGTATTTT. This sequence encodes CASSLARYTDTQYF.